These T cell receptor beta chains were read from a single sample in a study of CD8 T cells in ankylosing spondylitis. TCRdb ran MiXCR on the 5' RACE reads and lists one entry per CDR3 protein. The sample includes some 30,000 distinct CDR3 sequences, 14% seen only once; the top ten take approximately 40%. Source material: blood. The source is a male donor with ankylosing spondylitis or in good health (not recorded which). CDR3s include the opening cysteine and the closing phenylalanine or tryptophan.

v_gene,CDR3aa
TRBV5-6,CASSLVRDEKLFF
TRBV11-2,CASTRGLLTDTQYF
TRBV27,CASSLTSGNTIYF
TRBV29-1,CSVAGTGPNEQFF
TRBV12-3/TRBV12-4,CASRGTGDTDTQYF
TRBV12-3/TRBV12-4,CASSLGEYTDTQYF
TRBV5-1,CASSSLDSTDTQYF
TRBV13,CASSLGLHQETQYF
TRBV28,CASSLQAGATNEKLFF
TRBV12-3/TRBV12-4,CASSRTGGYEQYF
TRBV29-1,CSAIPGPQATQYF
TRBV28,CASSLSEGTSGNNEQFF
TRBV20-1,CSAGGETSTDTQYF
TRBV6-2/TRBV6-3,CASTTILEDTQYF
TRBV5-1,CASSLGYNTGELFF
TRBV27,CASSSWDRVDETQYF
TRBV29-1,CSVGGLAIQETQYF
TRBV7-3,CASSTYTSGGNEQFF
TRBV25-1,CASSAGTISSTDTQYF
TRBV20-1,CSASGTGVEKLFF
TRBV5-1,CASSLEGGELFF
TRBV20-1,CSAGVDGELFF
TRBV20-1,CSADIAGGRNEQFF
TRBV4-3,CASSQGFRGTYEQYF
TRBV5-6,CASSSGTPQETQYF
TRBV4-1,CASSQVPGVFPGELFF
TRBV14,CASSQALTGELFF
TRBV20-1,CSADPARTGELFF
TRBV13,CASSLHRGHEAFF
TRBV12-5,CASGLSLAGADEQFF
TRBV10-3,CAAGGQGATGELFF
TRBV5-1,CASSSYAYGQAKNTGELFF
TRBV2,CASRESEQFF
TRBV29-1,CSVSYLAGGGLFF
TRBV6-5,CASRDQGQGEPEAFF
TRBV11-2,CASSLVASATIEQFF
TRBV29-1,CSVEFGVAGELFF
TRBV9,CASSVNKVGEAFF
TRBV28,CASSFTRQTYGETQYF
TRBV29-1,CSVQGGGEQFF
TRBV5-1,CASSSRTGQQETQYF
TRBV20-1,CSASHQETQYF
TRBV11-1,CASSGDTSNEKLFF
TRBV4-3,CASSHELRGRGYNEQFF
TRBV4-3,CASSQGSRVATDTQYF
TRBV19,CASRSRTGGGSEQYF
TRBV29-1,CSVEDREAFF
TRBV5-1,CASSFDGGATNEQFF
TRBV29-1,CSVDKGTQETQYF
TRBV7-2,CASSLGPSTDTQYF
TRBV7-9,CASSPSSGVIVDADTQYF